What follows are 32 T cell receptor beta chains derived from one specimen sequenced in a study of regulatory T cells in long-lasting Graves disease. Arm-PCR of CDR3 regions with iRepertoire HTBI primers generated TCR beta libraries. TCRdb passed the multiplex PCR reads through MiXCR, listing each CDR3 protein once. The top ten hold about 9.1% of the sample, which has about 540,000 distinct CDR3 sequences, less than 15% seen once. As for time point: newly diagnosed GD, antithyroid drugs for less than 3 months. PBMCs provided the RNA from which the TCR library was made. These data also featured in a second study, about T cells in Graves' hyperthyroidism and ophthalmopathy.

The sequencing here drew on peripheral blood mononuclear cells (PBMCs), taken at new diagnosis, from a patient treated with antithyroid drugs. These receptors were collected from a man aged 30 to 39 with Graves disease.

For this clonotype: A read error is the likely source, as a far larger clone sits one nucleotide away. Here the CDR3 reads CTSSKRRDGETQYF. The CDR3 nucleotides are TGTACCAGCAGCAAAAGGCGCGATGGAGAGACCCAGTACTTC. V gene TRBV11-2 combines with J gene TRBJ2-5; D not certain. The germline CDR1 and CDR2 sequences are SGHAT and FQNNGV. This CDR3 region has 14 residues.

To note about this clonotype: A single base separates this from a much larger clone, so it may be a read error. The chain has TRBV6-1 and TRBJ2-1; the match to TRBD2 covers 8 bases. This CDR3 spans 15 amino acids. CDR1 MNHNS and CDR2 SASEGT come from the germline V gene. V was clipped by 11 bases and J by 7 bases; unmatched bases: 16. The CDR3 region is CAGTLGTSGSNEQFF. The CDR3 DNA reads TGTGCCGGCACCCTCGGGACTAGTGGTTCGAATGAGCAGTTCTTC.

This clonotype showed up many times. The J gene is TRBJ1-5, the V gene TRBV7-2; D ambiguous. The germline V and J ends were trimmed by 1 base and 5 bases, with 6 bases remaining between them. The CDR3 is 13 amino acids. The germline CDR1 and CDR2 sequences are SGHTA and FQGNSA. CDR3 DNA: TGTGCCAGCAGCTTAGTCTGGGATCAGCCCCAGCATTTT. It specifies CASSLVWDQPQHF. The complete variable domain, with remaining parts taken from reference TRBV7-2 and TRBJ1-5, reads GAGVSQSPSNKVTEKGKDVELRCDPISGHTALYWYRQSLGQGLEFLIYFQGNSAPDKSGLPSDRFSAERTGGSVSTLTIQRTQQEDSAVYLCASSLVWDQPQHFGDGTRLSIL.

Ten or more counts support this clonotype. Here the CDR3 DNA reads TGTGCCAGCAGTCCGTTACAGGGGGCAAACCACGAGCAGTACTTC. Its translation is CASSPLQGANHEQYF. The J gene is TRBJ2-7, the V gene TRBV27; 9 nucleotides line up with TRBD1. CDR1 is MNHEY and CDR2 is SMNVEV in the germline V gene (reference sequence). The CDR3 contains 15 residues. J was trimmed by 5 bases and V by 5 bases; bases with no gene match: 10.

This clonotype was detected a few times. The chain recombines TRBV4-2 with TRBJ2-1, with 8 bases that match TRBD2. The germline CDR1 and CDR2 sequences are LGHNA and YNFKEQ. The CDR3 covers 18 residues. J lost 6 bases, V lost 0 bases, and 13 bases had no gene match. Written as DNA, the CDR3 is TGTGCCAGCAGCCAAGAGAGGATAGGAGCGGGAGTCGTCAATGAGCAGTTCTTC. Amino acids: CASSQERIGAGVVNEQFF.

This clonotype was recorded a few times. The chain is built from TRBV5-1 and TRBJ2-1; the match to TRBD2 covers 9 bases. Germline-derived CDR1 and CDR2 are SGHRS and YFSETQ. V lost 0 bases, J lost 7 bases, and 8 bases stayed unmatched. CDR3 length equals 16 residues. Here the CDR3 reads CASSLGSSGERNEQFF. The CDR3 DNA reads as TGCGCCAGCAGCTTGGGTTCTAGCGGGGAAAGGAATGAGCAGTTCTTC. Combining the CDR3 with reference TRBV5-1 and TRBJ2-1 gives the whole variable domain KAGVTQTPRYLIKTRGQQVTLSCSPISGHRSVSWYQQTPGQGLQFLFEYFSETQRNKGNFPGRFSGRQFSNSRSEMNVSTLELGDSALYLCASSLGSSGERNEQFFGPGTRLTVL.

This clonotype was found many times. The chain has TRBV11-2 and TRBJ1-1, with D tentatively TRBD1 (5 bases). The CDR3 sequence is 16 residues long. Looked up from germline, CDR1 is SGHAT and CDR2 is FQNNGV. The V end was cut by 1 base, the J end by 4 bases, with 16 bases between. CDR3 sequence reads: CASSLVGGSLGTEAFF. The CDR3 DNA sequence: TGTGCCAGCAGCTTAGTTGGGGGTTCCTTAGGCACTGAAGCTTTCTTT. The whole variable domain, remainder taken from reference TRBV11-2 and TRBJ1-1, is EAGVAQSPRYKIIEKRQSVAFWCNPISGHATLYWYQQILGQGPKLLIQFQNNGVVDDSQLPKDRFSAERLKGVDSTLKIQPAKLEDSAVYLCASSLVGGSLGTEAFFGQGTRLTVV.

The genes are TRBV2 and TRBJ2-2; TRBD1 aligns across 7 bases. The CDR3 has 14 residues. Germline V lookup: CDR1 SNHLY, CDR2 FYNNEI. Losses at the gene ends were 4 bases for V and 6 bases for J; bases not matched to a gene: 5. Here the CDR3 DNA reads TGTGCCAGCAGTGCAAGGGGGCGGGCCGGGGAGCTGTTTTTT. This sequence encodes CASSARGRAGELFF.

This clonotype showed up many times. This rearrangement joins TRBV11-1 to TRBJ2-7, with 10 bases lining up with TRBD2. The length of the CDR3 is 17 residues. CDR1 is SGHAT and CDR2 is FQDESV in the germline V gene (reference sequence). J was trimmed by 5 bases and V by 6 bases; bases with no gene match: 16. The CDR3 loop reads CASSRGKREGQFHEQYF. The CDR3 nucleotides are TGTGCCAGCAGTCGCGGGAAGCGGGAGGGCCAGTTCCACGAGCAGTACTTC. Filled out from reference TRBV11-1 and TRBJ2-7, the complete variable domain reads EAEVAQSPRYKITEKSQAVAFWCDPISGHATLYWYRQILGQGPELLVQFQDESVVDDSQLPKDRFSAERLKGVDSTLKIQPAELGDSAMYLCASSRGKREGQFHEQYFGPGTRLTVT.

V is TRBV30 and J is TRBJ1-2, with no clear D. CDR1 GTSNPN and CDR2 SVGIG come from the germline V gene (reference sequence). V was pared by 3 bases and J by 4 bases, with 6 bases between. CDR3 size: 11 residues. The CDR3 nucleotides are TGTGCCTGGAGCGGTTGCTATGGCTACACCTTC. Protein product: CAWSGCYGYTF.

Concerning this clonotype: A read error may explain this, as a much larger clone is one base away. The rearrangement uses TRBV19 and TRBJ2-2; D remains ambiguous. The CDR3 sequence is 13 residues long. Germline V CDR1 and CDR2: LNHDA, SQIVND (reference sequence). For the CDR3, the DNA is TGTGCCAGTCCTGACACGAACACCAGGGAGCTGTTTTTT. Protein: CASPDTNTRELFF.

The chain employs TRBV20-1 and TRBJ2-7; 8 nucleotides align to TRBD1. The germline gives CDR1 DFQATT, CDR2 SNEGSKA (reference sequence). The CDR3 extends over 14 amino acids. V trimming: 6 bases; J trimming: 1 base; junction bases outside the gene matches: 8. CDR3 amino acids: CSATDRGGSYEQYF. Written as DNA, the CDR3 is TGCAGTGCCACCGACAGGGGTGGGTCCTACGAGCAGTACTTC.

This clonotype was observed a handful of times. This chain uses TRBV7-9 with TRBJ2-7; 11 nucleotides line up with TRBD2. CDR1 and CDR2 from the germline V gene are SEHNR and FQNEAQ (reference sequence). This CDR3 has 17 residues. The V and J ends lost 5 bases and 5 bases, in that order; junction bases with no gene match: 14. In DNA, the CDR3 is TGTGCCAGCAGCAATGGGCTAGCGGGAGGTCGTGCGGACGAGCAGTACTTC. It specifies CASSNGLAGGRADEQYF.

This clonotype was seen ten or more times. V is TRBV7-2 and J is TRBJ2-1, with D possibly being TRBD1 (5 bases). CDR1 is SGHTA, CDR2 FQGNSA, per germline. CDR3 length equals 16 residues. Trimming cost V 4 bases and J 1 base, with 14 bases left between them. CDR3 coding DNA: TGTGCCAGCAGCTCCCCAAGGGGTGGATCCTACAATGAGCAGTTCTTC. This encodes CASSSPRGGSYNEQFF.

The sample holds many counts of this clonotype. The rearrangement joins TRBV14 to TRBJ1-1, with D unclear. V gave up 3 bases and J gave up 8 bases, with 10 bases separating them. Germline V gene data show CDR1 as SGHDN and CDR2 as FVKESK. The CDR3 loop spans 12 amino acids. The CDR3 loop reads CASSQFGIEAFF. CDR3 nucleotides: TGTGCCAGCAGCCAGTTCGGAATAGAAGCTTTCTTT.

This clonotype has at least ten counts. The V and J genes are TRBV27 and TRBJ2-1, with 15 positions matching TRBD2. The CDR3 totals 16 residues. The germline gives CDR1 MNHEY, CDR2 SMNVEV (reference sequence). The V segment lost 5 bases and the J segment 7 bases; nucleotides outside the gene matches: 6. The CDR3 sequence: CASSKPGLAGGNEQFF. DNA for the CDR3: TGTGCCAGCAGTAAACCGGGACTAGCGGGAGGAAATGAGCAGTTCTTC.

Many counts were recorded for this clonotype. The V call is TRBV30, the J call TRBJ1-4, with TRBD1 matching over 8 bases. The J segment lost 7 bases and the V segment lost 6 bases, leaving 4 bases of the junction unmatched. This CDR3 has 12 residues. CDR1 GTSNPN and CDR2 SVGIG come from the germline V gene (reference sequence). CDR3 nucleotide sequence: TGTGCCTGCGGACAGGGCCCTGAAAAACTGTTTTTT. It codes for CACGQGPEKLFF. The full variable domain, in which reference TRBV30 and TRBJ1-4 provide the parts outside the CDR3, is SQTIHQWPATLVQPVGSPLSLECTVEGTSNPNLYWYRQAAGRGLQLLFYSVGIGQISSEVPQNLSASRPQDRQFILSSKKLLLSDSGFYLCACGQGPEKLFFGSGTQLSVL.

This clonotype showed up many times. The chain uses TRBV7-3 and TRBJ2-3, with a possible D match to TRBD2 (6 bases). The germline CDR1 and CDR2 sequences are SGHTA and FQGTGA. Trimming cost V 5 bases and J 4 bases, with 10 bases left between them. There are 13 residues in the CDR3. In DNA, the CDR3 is TGTGCCAGCAGCCGGGGGAACGCAGATACGCAGTATTTT. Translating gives CASSRGNADTQYF.

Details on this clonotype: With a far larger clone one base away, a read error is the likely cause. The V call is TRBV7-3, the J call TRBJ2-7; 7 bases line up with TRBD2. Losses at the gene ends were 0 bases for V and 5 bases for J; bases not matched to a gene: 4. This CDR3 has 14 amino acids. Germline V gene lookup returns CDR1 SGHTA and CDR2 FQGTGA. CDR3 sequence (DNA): TGTGCCAGCAGCTTAACGGCGGGAGCTAACGAGCAGTACTTC. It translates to CASSLTAGANEQYF.

The CDR3 loop reads CSAPGTSAYNEQFF. CDR3 DNA: TGCAGTGCTCCCGGGACTAGCGCGTACAATGAGCAGTTCTTC. V usage is TRBV20-1 and J usage is TRBJ2-1; 10 nucleotides match TRBD2. Germline V gene data show CDR1 as DFQATT and CDR2 as SNEGSKA (reference sequence). Trimming removed 5 bases from V and 4 bases from J; junction bases left unmatched: 5. CDR3 length equals 14 residues.

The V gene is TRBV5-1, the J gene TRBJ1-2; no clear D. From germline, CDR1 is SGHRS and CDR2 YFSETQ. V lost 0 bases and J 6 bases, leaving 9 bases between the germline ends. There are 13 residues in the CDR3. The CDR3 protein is CASSLGFSDGYTF. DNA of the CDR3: TGCGCCAGCAGCTTGGGCTTCTCGGATGGCTACACCTTC. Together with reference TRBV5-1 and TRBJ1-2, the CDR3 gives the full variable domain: KAGVTQTPRYLIKTRGQQVTLSCSPISGHRSVSWYQQTPGQGLQFLFEYFSETQRNKGNFPGRFSGRQFSNSRSEMNVSTLELGDSALYLCASSLGFSDGYTFGSGTRLTVV.

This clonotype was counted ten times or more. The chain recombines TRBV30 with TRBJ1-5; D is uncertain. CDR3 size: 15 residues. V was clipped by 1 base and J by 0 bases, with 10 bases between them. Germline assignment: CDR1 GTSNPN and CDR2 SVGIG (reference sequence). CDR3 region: CAWSAKDYSNQPQHF. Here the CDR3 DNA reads TGTGCCTGGAGTGCGAAGGATTATAGCAATCAGCCCCAGCATTTT.

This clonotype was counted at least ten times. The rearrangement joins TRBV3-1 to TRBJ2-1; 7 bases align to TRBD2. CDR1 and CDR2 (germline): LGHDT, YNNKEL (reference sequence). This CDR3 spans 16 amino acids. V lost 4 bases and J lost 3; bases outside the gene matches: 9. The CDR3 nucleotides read TGTGCCAGCAGCCGACCGCTAGCGGTTAACTACAATGAGCAGTTCTTC. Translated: CASSRPLAVNYNEQFF.

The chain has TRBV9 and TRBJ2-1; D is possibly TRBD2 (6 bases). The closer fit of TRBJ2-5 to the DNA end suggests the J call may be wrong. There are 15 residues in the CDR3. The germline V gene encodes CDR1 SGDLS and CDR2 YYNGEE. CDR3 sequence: CASSPGGVLRETQYF. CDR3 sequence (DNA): TGTGCCAGCAGCCCCGGGGGAGTTCTTCGAGAGACCCAGTACTTC.

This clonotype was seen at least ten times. The CDR3 region is CSARPRDRGLNSPLHF. For the CDR3, the DNA is TGCAGTGCTAGACCTCGGGACAGGGGGCTTAATTCACCCCTCCACTTT. The rearrangement uses TRBV20-1 and TRBJ1-6; TRBD1 matches 12 bases. Per the germline V gene, CDR1 is DFQATT and CDR2 is SNEGSKA (reference sequence). The ends lost 2 bases at V and 6 bases at J; junction bases unmatched: 5. There are 16 residues in the CDR3.

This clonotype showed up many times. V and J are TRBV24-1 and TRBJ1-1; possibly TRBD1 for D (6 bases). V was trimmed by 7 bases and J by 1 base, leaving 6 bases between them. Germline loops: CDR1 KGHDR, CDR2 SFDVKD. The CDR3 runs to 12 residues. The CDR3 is CATRGGNTEAFF. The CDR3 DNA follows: TGTGCCACCAGAGGGGGGAACACTGAAGCTTTCTTT.

The CDR3 here is CSAKQAQGAGELFF. CDR3 nucleotides: TGCAGTGCCAAGCAAGCGCAGGGGGCCGGGGAGCTGTTTTTT. The J gene is TRBJ2-2, the V gene TRBV20-1; 7 nucleotides line up with TRBD1. This CDR3 is built from 14 residues. CDR1 is DFQATT, CDR2 SNEGSKA, per germline (reference sequence). J lost 6 bases, V lost 6 bases, and 10 bases had no gene match.

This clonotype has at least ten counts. The CDR3 DNA sequence: TGTGCCAGCAGTACAGGGAATGAAGCTTTCTTT. This codes for CASSTGNEAFF. The chain joins TRBV12-3 or TRBV12-4 to TRBJ1-1; perhaps TRBD1 as D (6 bases). With 5 bases removed from V and 7 bases from J, the gap between germline ends came to 8 bases. The CDR3 is 11 residues long.

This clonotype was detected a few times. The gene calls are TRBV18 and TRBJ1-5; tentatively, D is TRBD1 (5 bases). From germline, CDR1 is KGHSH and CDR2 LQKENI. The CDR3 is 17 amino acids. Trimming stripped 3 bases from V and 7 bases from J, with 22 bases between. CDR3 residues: CASSPSPRRDQGQPQHF. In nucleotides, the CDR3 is TGTGCCAGCTCACCTTCGCCGCGGAGGGACCAGGGACAGCCCCAGCATTTT.

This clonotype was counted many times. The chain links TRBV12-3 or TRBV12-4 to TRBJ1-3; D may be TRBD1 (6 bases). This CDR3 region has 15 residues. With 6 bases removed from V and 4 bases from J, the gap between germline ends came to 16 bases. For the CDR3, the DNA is TGTGCCAGCAGGCCCACAGGGTCTTTAGGAAACACCATATATTTT. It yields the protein CASRPTGSLGNTIYF.

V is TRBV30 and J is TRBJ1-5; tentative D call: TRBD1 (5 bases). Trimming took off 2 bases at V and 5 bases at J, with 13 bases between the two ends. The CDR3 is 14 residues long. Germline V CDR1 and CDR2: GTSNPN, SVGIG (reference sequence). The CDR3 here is CAWSRGAVDQPQHF. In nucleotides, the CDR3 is TGTGCCTGGAGTAGAGGGGCGGTCGATCAGCCCCAGCATTTT.

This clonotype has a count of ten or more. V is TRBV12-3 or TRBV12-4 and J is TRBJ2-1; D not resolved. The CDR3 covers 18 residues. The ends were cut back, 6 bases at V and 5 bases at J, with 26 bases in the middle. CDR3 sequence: CASSPIVTRRGSNNEQFF. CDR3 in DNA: TGTGCCAGCAGCCCCATAGTCACCAGACGCGGTTCCAACAATGAGCAGTTCTTC.